This T cell receptor beta chain was identified in a study of T cells in Graves' hyperthyroidism and ophthalmopathy. Across 18 months, stable Graves' hyperthyroidism was marked by no progression to ophthalmopathy. The CDR3 regions of TCR beta were amplified from RNA transcripts. HTBI primers were used for first-round RT-PCR of the TCR CDR3. TCRdb fed the multiplex PCR reads into MiXCR, producing one record per CDR3 protein. The sample carries some 600,000 distinct CDR3 sequences, more than 45% recorded once. V lost 6 bases, J lost 5 bases, and 3 bases stayed unmatched. Germline lookup yields CDR1 SQVTM and CDR2 ANQGSEA. There are 12 residues in the CDR3.

The rearrangement links TRBV29-1 to TRBJ1-1; 10 nucleotides line up with TRBD1. The source is a woman younger than 30 with Graves' hyperthyroidism. Sequencing input: peripheral blood or thyroid tissue (not recorded which). CDR3 in DNA: TGCAGCGTGACAGGGGGCTGGACTGAAGCTTTCTTT. It specifies CSVTGGWTEAFF.